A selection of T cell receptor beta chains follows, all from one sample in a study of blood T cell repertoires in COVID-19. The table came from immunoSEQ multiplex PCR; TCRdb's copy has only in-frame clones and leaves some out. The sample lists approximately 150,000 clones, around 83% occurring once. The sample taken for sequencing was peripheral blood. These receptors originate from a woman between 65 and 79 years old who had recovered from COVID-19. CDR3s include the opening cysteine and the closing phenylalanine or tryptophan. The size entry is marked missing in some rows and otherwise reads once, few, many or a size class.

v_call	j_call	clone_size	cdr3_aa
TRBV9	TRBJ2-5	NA	CASSVTPGTGETQYF
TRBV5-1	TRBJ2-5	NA	CVSSLGPGETQYF
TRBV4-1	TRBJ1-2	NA	CASSQQGATGGSYGYTF
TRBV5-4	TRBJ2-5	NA	CASSRGGLAKETQYF
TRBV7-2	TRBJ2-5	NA	CASSLAGGVETQYF
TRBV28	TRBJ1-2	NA	CASTPTDRLAYGYTF
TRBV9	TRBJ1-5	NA	CASSPGQGASNQPQHF
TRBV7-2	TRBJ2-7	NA	CASSSPGGYEQYF
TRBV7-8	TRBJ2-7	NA	CASSSDTPSDEQYF
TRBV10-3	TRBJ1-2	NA	CAISESQDRSTF
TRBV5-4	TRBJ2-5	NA	CASSKPPSGGAQETQYF
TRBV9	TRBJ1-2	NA	CASSVAEGGGQGYGYTF
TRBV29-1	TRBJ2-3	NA	CSVEGASDTQYF
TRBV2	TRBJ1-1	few	CASTKEEGMNTEAFF
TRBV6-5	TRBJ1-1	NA	CASIAYLGDKAFF
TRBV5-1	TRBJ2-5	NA	CASSLPVLAGTQYF
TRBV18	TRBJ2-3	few	CASSPVAGAATDTQYF
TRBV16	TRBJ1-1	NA	CASSQARTEAFF
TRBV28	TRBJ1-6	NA	CASSRRGGHNSPLHF
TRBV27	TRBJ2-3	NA	CASSFWSGGPGGTDTQYF
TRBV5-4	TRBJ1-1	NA	CASSTGTTGLNTEAFF
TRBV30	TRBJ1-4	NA	CAWSPPGGQGFEKLFF
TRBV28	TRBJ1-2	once	CASTATGGRYAYGYTF
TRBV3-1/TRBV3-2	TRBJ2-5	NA	CASSLGTSGRETQYF
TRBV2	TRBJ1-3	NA	CASSRQLVPDTIYF
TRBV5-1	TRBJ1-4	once	CASSLRWAATNEKLFF
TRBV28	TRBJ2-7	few	CASSSPRGAGYEQYF
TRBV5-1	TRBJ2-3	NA	CASSFSGTSTDTQYF
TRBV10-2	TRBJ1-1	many	CASSDPGMNTEAFF
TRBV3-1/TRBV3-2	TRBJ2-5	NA	CASRAGGETQYF
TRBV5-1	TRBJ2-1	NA	CASSPGREGREQFF
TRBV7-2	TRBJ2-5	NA	CASSPQGHQETQYF
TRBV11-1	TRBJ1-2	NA	CASSPGPDRTYGYTF
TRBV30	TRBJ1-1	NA	CAWSVGGTSTEAFF
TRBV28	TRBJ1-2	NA	CASSSAGLYYGYTF
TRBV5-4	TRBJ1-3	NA	CASSPAGPGYSGNTIYF
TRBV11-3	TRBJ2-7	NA	CASSRQGAEQYF
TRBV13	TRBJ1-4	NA	CASSLVRGEKLFF
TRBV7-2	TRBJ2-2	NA	CASSLVASGSGRAGELFF
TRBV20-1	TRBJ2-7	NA	CSARQGYEQYF